Sequencing of this T cell receptor (beta chain) was carried out in a study of Tregs in tolerant kidney transplant recipients. Using immunoSEQ multiplex PCR, the repertoire was profiled, and TCRdb retains in-frame clones only, with some absent. Its table records some 15,000 clones. Recipients received nonmyeloablative bone marrow transplants from related graft donors, with transient mixed chimerism. The length of the CDR3 is 16 residues. The germline V gene encodes CDR1 SGHVS and CDR2 FNYEAQ. Between the trimmed V and J ends, which lost 5 bases and 3 bases, there was a span of 18 bases. A word on this clone: The read ends 3 residues shy of where the CDR3 ends; the end is completed using the germline J gene.

The chain carries TRBV7-6 and TRBJ2-3; D uncertain. The sequencing here drew on CD4+ T cells from blood (PBMCs), taken 12 months after the transplant. This TCR was sampled from a human patient who received a combined kidney and bone marrow transplant. Some T cells may possibly be graft donor cells. The CDR3 is CASSLRVQGGTDTQYF. CDR3 DNA (partial): TGTGCCAGCAGCCTCCGGGTCCAAGGTGGGACAGATACG.